The clone carrying this T cell receptor (beta chain) occurred a few times. Following extraction, RNA underwent reverse transcription to cDNA, which served as the sequencing template. Measured with immunoSEQ multiplex PCR; TCRdb has only the in-frame clones, and not every one. The table lists fewer than 200,000 clones, about 61% of them singletons. The treatment was: oral pan-JAK inhibitor, 5-10 mg twice daily. The CDR3 length is 15 residues. Germline V gives CDR1 MNHEY, CDR2 SVGAGI. V was clipped by 6 bases and J by 10 bases; unmatched bases: 12. The source of the sample is a study of CD8+ T cells in alopecia areata.

This chain links TRBV6-5 with TRBJ1-6, with 7 bases fitting TRBD1. This TCR was recovered from a human donor with alopecia areata. The starting material was CD4+ T cells sorted from blood, obtained at approximately week 56, from a patient treated with tofacitinib. CDR3 DNA: TGTGCCAGCAGGCTTAACCGGGACAGACAATCACCCCTCCACTTT. It yields the protein CASRLNRDRQSPLHF.